This passage covers 20 T cell receptor beta chains from one sample sequenced in a study of shared clonotypes between healthy human individuals (dated by TCRdb to the early 2020s). Receptor amplification or capture employed the immunoSEQ multiplex PCR assay. The table comes from immuneACCESS by way of TCRdb, which keeps in-frame sequences with V and J called. Part of the clones is missing from these tables; in studies checked, under half for an unresolved V gene and the rest for unknown reasons. Counted in this sample were over a million clones; around 74% of them appeared once. Of the sample, 1.4% to 1.5% falls within the top ten clones. The specimen sequenced was memory CD4+ T cells sorted from blood. The cell subset or site tag for this specimen amounts to: CD45RA-negative fraction. Every receptor here comes from a man between 18 and 35 years old in good health.

The rearrangement joins TRBV25-1 to TRBJ2-2, with 8 nucleotides matching TRBD1. V was pared by 6 bases and J by 0 bases, with 0 bases of the junction left unmatched. This CDR3 comprises 14 residues. Germline V gives CDR1 MGHDK, CDR2 SYGVNS. The CDR3 here is CASRGQANTGELFF. DNA of the CDR3: TGTGCCAGCAGGGGACAGGCGAACACCGGGGAGCTGTTTTTT.

The chain is built from TRBV2 and TRBJ2-7; tentative D call: TRBD1 (6 bases). Germline-derived CDR1 and CDR2 are SNHLY and FYNNEI. V was pared by 5 bases and J by 0 bases, with 8 bases between. The CDR3 spans 13 residues. The CDR3 DNA reads TGTGCCAGCAGTTACAGGGACTCCTACGAGCAGTACTTC. Translating gives CASSYRDSYEQYF.

Of note for this clone: A far bigger clonotype differs at one base, so this is likely a read error. This chain links TRBV6-4 with TRBJ1-1, with D perhaps matching TRBD1 (5 bases). CDR3 size: 13 residues. Germline assignment: CDR1 MRHNA and CDR2 SNTAGT. V lost 6 bases and J lost 0, with 8 bases in between. CDR3 coding DNA: TGTGCCAGCAGCTCGGACATGAACACTGAAGCTTTCTTT. This gives the protein CASSSDMNTEAFF.

The chain links TRBV28 to TRBJ1-1; D remains ambiguous. This CDR3 is 14 amino acids long. CDR1 and CDR2 (germline): MDHEN, SYDVKM. Trimming left V 5 bases short and J 1 base short, with 11 bases between. CDR3 nucleotide sequence: TGTGCCAGCAGTCCACCCGTCAGGAACACTGAAGCTTTCTTT. Amino acids: CASSPPVRNTEAFF.

The J gene is TRBJ2-1, the V gene TRBV5-6, with D possibly being TRBD2 (6 bases). The V gene lost 3 bases and the J gene lost 6 bases, with 19 bases spanning the gap. The germline V gene encodes CDR1 SGHDT and CDR2 YYEEEE. The length of the CDR3 is 16 residues. CDR3: CASSSGPLGGVNEQFF. CDR3 nucleotide sequence: TGTGCCAGCAGCTCGGGTCCCCTAGGCGGGGTCAATGAGCAGTTCTTC.

The table lists this clone with a few counts. The genes are TRBV7-2 and TRBJ1-2; 7 nucleotides line up with TRBD1. V trimming: 5 bases; J trimming: 5 bases; junction bases outside the gene matches: 5. Germline CDR1 is SGHTA and CDR2 is FQGNSA. There are 13 residues in the CDR3. The CDR3: CASSADRLYGYTF. The CDR3 DNA follows: TGTGCCAGCAGCGCGGACAGGCTTTATGGCTACACCTTC.

On this clone itself: Distinct nucleotide sequences in the sample also encode this CDR3. The V call is TRBV7-2, the J call TRBJ1-2; no firm D call. This CDR3 spans 12 amino acids. Germline V gene sequence: CDR1 SGHTA, CDR2 FQGNSA. The V end lost 1 base, the J end lost 8 bases, and 8 bases lay between the germline ends. CDR3 coding DNA: TGTGCCAGCAGCTTAGATCTGGGGGGCTACACCTTC. Its protein is CASSLDLGGYTF.

The count of this clone is one. The J gene is TRBJ2-3, the V gene TRBV6-1, with D uncertain. The CDR3 consists of 12 residues. Trimming shortened V by 4 bases and J by 6 bases, and 8 bases separated the two germline ends. Germline V gene sequence: CDR1 MNHNS, CDR2 SASEGT. CDR3 DNA sequence: TGTGCCAGCAGTGTAGACGGCGATACGCAGTATTTT. This gives the protein CASSVDGDTQYF.

The table lists this clone with a few counts. This chain connects TRBV19 to TRBJ1-1, with D uncertain. Germline CDR1 reads LNHDA; CDR2 reads SQIVND (reference sequence). The CDR3 runs to 13 residues. Deletions cut 1 base from V and 6 bases from J, with 9 bases between. The CDR3 reads CASSIAPSAEAFF. DNA for the CDR3: TGTGCCAGTAGTATAGCTCCGAGCGCTGAAGCTTTCTTT.

Concerning this clone: At one of its ends the junction is not consistent with the germline gene, which may arise from a read error. The chain couples TRBV18 to TRBJ2-2; 7 bases match TRBD1. The CDR3 consists of 15 residues. The germline CDR1 and CDR2 sequences are KGHSH and LQKENI. CDR3 protein: CASSFGQAKTGELFF. CDR3 DNA sequence: TGTGCCAGCTCATTCGGACAGGCGAAGACCGGGGAGCTGTTTTTT.

V gene TRBV28 combines with J gene TRBJ2-2; maybe TRBD1 (6 bases). CDR1 MDHEN and CDR2 SYDVKM come from the germline V gene. V was trimmed by 2 bases and J by 6 bases, leaving 13 bases between them. The CDR3 has 15 amino acids. CDR3 amino acids: CASSLTGRGPGELFF. Here the CDR3 DNA reads TGTGCCAGCAGTTTAACTGGCAGGGGACCCGGGGAGCTGTTTTTT.

V usage is TRBV2 and J usage is TRBJ1-1; D not certain. Trimming took off 0 bases at V and 4 bases at J, with 9 bases between the two ends. The CDR3 consists of 14 residues. Per the germline V gene, CDR1 is SNHLY and CDR2 is FYNNEI. CDR3 bases: TGTGCCAGCAGTGAAGCGCGCGGGGTCACTGAAGCTTTCTTT. This codes for CASSEARGVTEAFF. The whole variable domain, filled in from reference TRBV2 and TRBJ1-1, reads EPEVTQTPSHQVTQMGQEVILRCVPISNHLYFYWYRQILGQKVEFLVSFYNNEISEKSEIFDDQFSVERPDGSNFTLKIRSTKLEDSAMYFCASSEARGVTEAFFGQGTRLTVV.

The genes are TRBV4-1 and TRBJ2-3; D is uncertain. V lost 4 bases, J lost 6 bases, and 11 bases lay in between. The germline gives CDR1 MGHRA, CDR2 YSYEKL. The CDR3 consists of 13 residues. Here the CDR3 reads CASSRSLVDTQYF. CDR3 coding DNA: TGCGCCAGCAGCCGGAGTCTTGTCGATACGCAGTATTTT.

The chain couples TRBV25-1 to TRBJ1-1; D not resolved. The CDR3 runs to 15 residues. Looked up from germline, CDR1 is MGHDK and CDR2 is SYGVNS. With 3 bases removed from V and 5 bases from J, the gap between germline ends came to 16 bases. Here the CDR3 reads CASSDSSAGITEAFF. For the CDR3, the DNA is TGTGCCAGCAGTGACAGTTCGGCGGGAATTACTGAAGCTTTCTTT.

V and J are TRBV7-2 and TRBJ2-1, with TRBD2 matching 11 bases. Trimming took 7 bases from V and 4 from J; bases not matched to a gene: 9. Germline V lookup: CDR1 SGHTA, CDR2 FQGNSA. CDR3 length equals 16 residues. The CDR3 sequence: CASNKRGTSGYNEQFF. CDR3 bases: TGTGCCAGCAACAAAAGGGGGACTAGCGGTTACAATGAGCAGTTCTTC.

Turning to this clone: This may come from a read error, since a much larger clone is one base off. The sample has other DNA sequences that encode this CDR3 too. The J gene is TRBJ1-2, the V gene TRBV11-2, with 9 bases identical to TRBD1. CDR1 is SGHAT, CDR2 FQNNGV, per germline. The CDR3 totals 16 residues. With 5 bases clipped from V and 6 bases from J, the junction kept 13 bases outside the gene matches. CDR3 nucleotides: TGTGCCAGCAGCCTGGGTATGACAGGGGGAGTCGATGGCTACACCTTC. This codes for CASSLGMTGGVDGYTF. Based on the CDR3 plus reference TRBV11-2 and TRBJ1-2, the full variable domain is EAGVAQSPRYKIIEKRQSVAFWCNPISGHATLYWYQQILGQGPKLLIQFQNNGVVDDSQLPKDRFSAERLKGVDSTLKIQPAKLEDSAVYLCASSLGMTGGVDGYTFGSGTRLTVV.

The chain joins TRBV4-3 to TRBJ2-5; tentatively, D is TRBD2 (5 bases). Germline assignment: CDR1 LGHNA and CDR2 YSLEER. The germline V and J ends were trimmed by 2 bases and 5 bases, with 18 bases remaining between them. The CDR3 sequence is 16 residues long. CDR3 sequence (DNA): TGCGCCAGCAGCCAATTCGGTACTACTAGTAGTGAGACCCAGTACTTC. It codes for CASSQFGTTSSETQYF.

V is TRBV28 and J is TRBJ1-1; D remains unclear. Germline assignment: CDR1 MDHEN and CDR2 SYDVKM. Between the trimmed V and J ends, which lost 6 bases and 0 bases, there was a span of 11 bases. The CDR3 is 14 residues long. This CDR3 is CASRDVTMNTEAFF. CDR3 nucleotides: TGTGCCAGCAGAGACGTCACGATGAACACTGAAGCTTTCTTT.

The CDR3 is CATLGQGVKGYTF. The DNA of the CDR3 is TGTGCCACACTCGGACAGGGGGTGAAGGGCTACACCTTC. V gene TRBV6-1 combines with J gene TRBJ1-2; 10 nucleotides match TRBD1. Trimming at V came to 10 bases and at J to 8 bases, leaving 10 bases not matched to a gene. This CDR3 has 13 residues. The germline V gene encodes CDR1 MNHNS and CDR2 SASEGT.

The rearrangement links TRBV19 to TRBJ1-6, with D maybe TRBD1 (6 bases). This CDR3 spans 15 amino acids. V was shortened by 7 bases and J by 7 bases, with 17 bases between the two germline ends. CDR1 and CDR2 (germline): LNHDA, SQIVND (reference sequence). This CDR3 reads CASNLRGTENSPLHF. DNA for the CDR3: TGTGCCAGTAATCTTAGGGGGACCGAGAATTCACCCCTCCACTTT.